Sequencing of this T cell receptor (beta chain) was carried out in a study of shared clonotypes between healthy human individuals. This CDR3 comprises 14 residues. Per germline, CDR1 SGHAT and CDR2 FQDESV (reference sequence). V was pared by 5 bases and J by 6 bases, with 17 bases between. Repertoires were generated with immunoSEQ multiplex PCR, while TCRdb's copy carries only in-frame clones and drops some. This sample has under 2.5 million clones, with roughly 92% found just once. This clonotype was sampled from a man younger than 35 in good health. Some clones in this sample may be carry-over from other donors' samples. The chain recombines TRBV11-1 with TRBJ2-7, with D perhaps TRBD2 (5 bases). Sequencing was done on a sample of naive CD4+ T cells from PBMCs. As to subset: CD45RA+ positively selected. In nucleotides, the CDR3 is TGTGCCAGCAGCCTGGAGGAGGTTCGGCCCGAGCAGTACTTC. It is translated as CASSLEEVRPEQYF.